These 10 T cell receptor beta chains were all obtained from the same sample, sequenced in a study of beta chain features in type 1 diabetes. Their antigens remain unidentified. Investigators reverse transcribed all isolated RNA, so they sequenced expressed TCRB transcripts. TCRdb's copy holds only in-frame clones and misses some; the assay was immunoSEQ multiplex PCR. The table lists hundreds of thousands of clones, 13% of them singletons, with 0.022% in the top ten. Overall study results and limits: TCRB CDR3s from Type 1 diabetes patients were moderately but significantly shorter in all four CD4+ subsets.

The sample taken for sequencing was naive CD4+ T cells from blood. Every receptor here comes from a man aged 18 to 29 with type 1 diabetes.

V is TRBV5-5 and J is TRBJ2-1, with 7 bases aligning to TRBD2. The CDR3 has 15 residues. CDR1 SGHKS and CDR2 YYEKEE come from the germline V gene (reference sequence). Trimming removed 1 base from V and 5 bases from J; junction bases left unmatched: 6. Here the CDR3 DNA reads TGTGCCAGCAGCTTGTATTTTGCGGGGGACAATGAGCAGTTCTTC. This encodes CASSLYFAGDNEQFF.

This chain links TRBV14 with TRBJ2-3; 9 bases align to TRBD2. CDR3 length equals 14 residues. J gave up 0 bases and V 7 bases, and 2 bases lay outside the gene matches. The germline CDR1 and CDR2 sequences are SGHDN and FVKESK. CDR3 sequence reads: CASNSGGSTDTQYF. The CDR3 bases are TGTGCCAGCAATAGCGGGGGAAGCACAGATACGCAGTATTTT.

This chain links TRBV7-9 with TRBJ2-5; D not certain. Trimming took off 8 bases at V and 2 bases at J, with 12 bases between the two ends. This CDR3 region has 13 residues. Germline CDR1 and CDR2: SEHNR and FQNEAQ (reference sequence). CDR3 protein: CASAPIAQETQYF. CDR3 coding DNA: TGTGCCAGCGCCCCAATAGCACAAGAGACCCAGTACTTC.

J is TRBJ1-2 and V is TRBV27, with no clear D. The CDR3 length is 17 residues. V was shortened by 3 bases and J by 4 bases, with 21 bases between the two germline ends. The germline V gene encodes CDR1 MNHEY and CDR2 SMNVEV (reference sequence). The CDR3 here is CASSFGRLKDGSYGYTF. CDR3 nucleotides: TGTGCCAGCAGTTTTGGGAGGCTAAAGGACGGTTCCTATGGCTACACCTTC.

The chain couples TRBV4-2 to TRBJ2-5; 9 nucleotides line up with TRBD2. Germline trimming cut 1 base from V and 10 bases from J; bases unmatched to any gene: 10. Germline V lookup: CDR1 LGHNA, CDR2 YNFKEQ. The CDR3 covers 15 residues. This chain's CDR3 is CASSQGGLAGTSQYF. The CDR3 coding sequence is TGTGCCAGCAGCCAAGGCGGCCTAGCGGGGACAAGCCAGTACTTC.

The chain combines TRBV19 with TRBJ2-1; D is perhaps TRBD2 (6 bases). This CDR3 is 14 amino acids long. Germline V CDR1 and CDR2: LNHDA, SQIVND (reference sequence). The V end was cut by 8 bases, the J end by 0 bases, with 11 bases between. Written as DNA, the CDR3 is TGTGCCAGTGCCAAGGAGGGCTCCTACAATGAGCAGTTCTTC. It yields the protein CASAKEGSYNEQFF.

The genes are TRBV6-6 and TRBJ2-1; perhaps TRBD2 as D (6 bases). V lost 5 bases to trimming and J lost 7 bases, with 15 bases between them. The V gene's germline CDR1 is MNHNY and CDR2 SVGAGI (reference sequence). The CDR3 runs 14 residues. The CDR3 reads CASSPLALVNEQFF. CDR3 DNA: TGTGCCAGCAGTCCCCTAGCGTTGGTAAATGAGCAGTTCTTC.

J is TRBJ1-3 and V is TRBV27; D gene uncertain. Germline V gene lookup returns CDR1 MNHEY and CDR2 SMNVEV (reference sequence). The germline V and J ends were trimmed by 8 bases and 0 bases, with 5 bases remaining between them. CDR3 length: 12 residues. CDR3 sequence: CASGRSGNTIYF. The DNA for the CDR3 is TGTGCCAGCGGTCGCTCTGGAAACACCATATATTTT.

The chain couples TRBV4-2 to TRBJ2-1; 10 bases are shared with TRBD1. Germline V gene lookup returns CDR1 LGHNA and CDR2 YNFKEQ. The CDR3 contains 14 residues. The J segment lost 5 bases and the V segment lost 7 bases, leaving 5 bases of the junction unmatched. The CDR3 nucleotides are TGTGCCAGCACCCCCGGGACAGGGGACAATGAGCAGTTCTTC. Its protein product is CASTPGTGDNEQFF.

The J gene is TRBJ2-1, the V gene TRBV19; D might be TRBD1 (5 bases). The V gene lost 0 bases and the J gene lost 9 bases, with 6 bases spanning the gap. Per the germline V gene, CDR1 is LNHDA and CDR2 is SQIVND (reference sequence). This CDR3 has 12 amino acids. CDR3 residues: CASSIDQGEQFF. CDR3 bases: TGTGCCAGTAGTATAGATCAGGGTGAGCAGTTCTTC.